A single TCR beta chain is shown here with its context. This clonotype was seen only a few times. Its antigen has not been determined. No base qualities exist here, and no much larger clone lies one base off it. The data originate from a study of molecular identifiers for immune sequencing clone quantification (dated by TCRdb to 2017 to 2018). Background on the whole study: For a replicate experiment, RNA from roughly 20,000 or 100,000 naive CD8 T cells was divided into five aliquots, and four of the five aliquots were sequenced. CD8 T cells were used in a methods study to benchmark molecular-identifier clustering-based TCR repertoire sequencing (MIDCIRS) and TCR RNA copy counting. Beyond this particular receptor, the publication reports: In CMV-specific effector cells, clones with more than 20 RNA copies accounted for over 99% of molecules, whereas in naive cells such clones accounted for under 1%. Without barcode sub-clustering, chimeric consensus sequences inflated TCR diversity; chimeras reached as high as 47%. Highly expanded clone sizes could be underestimated because identical TCR molecules may share a barcode. Spiked-in Jurkat TCR RNA equivalent to a single cell was reported to be detectable even among fewer than 1.2 million naive CD8 T cells. Spiked-in Jurkat TCR RNA (approximately 9 copies' worth), which is not part of the donor repertoire, was contained in the naive libraries. Modeling indicated approximately 3 TCR RNA copies recovered per cell, compared with about 10 by digital PCR, which implies a capture efficiency of approximately 30%.

The CDR3 holds 15 amino acids from the cysteine to the phenylalanine. The DNA shown is the 45-base CDR3, in frame from base 1. V drops 7 bases and J drops 0 bases, leaving 15 bases in between. The germline V gene encodes CDR1 LNHDA and CDR2 SQIVND (reference sequence). Libraries were built with PCR. Sequencer: NextSeq 500. Bulk TCR libraries were generated as previously described, with the TCR primers listed in Table S5 used. Purification of total RNA was performed with the Qiagen AllPrep DNA/RNA kit. Before analysis, reads from multiple sequencing runs of one library were combined. In the paper's pipeline: Only reads with exact TCR constant sequence were kept, trimmed to 150 nt, and grouped by their 12-nt molecular barcodes. Reads in each barcode group were sub-clustered using a 15% Levenshtein threshold, and a quality-weighted consensus sequence was built for each RNA molecule. Non-functional sequences were filtered out, along with any lower-count sequence sitting one edit away from another sequence. Based on a fit of two negative binomial distributions, barcode sub-clusters having less than 20% of the maximum read count were discarded. In-frame beta chains were kept once TCRdb had trimmed the public reads at Q25 with fastp and called clones with MiXCR. All rows with the same CDR3 protein become a single entry with the most common DNA and genes. TCRdb, rather than the study authors, made the V and J calls. This sample lists hundreds of thousands of distinct CDR3 sequences; roughly 24% were detected once. The ten largest clones add up to about 0.7% of the sample.

Libraries of naive CD8 T cells were built from anywhere between about 20,000 and 1,000,000 sorted cells, with 10%, 30% or 50% of the purified RNA used. Naive CD8 T cells were FACS-sorted as CD8+CD4-CCR7+CD45RA+ on a BD FACSAria II into RLT Plus buffer. Under 11 TCR copies' worth of Jurkat RNA were spiked into roughly 20,000-1,000,000 naive CD8 T cell samples to test detection sensitivity. Enrichment of CD8 T cells was performed with RosetteSep CD8+ T Cell Enrichment Cocktail and Ficoll-Paque, after which ACK red cell lysis was carried out. Specimen: naive CD8+ T cells from blood, with Jurkat cell RNA spiked in. The cell subset or site tag for this specimen amounts to: FACS-sorted CD8+CD4-CCR7+CD45RA+ naive T cells. The chain employs TRBV19 and TRBJ1-1; too little of a D gene remains to name it. The sequence was obtained from a human donor in good health. Some libraries in this study had Jurkat cell RNA spiked in. The DNA sequence follows: TGTGCCAGTACCTATAGTGCAGCCATGAACACTGAAGCTTTCTTT. This gives the protein CASTYSAAMNTEAFF.